The entry below gives a single T cell receptor beta chain sequence along with its context. Its specificity is unknown. The sample originates from a study of cytomegalovirus exposure and HLA in healthy donors. Every donor was a healthy person donating bone marrow. The PCR employed 60 Vbeta primers together with 13 Jbeta primers. Clones were sequenced by immunoSEQ multiplex PCR, and TCRdb holds only the in-frame ones, with some missing. The profile shows around 98,000 clones, around three quarters of them singletons. Study results and caveats: In a later analysis, TCR beta V- and J-gene trimming was associated with a missense DCLRE1C variant. Likely technical artifact: a cluster of highly shared sequence variants. Accurate prediction of most subjects' HLA-A and HLA-B alleles from TCR beta sequences was reported.

The CDR3 has 17 residues. The chain recombines TRBV21-1 with TRBJ2-7; the table's D call, TRBD1, has no DNA check behind it. TRBV21-1 is termed a pseudogene. Sequencing used PBMCs. This receptor was obtained from a human donor in good health. Here the CDR3 DNA reads TGTGCCAGCAGCAAAGTACGAGGGGACAAGGGGTCCTACGAGCAGTACTTC. Its protein is CASSKVRGDKGSYEQYF.